This T cell receptor beta chain was recovered during a study of blood T cell repertoires in COVID-19. For the study at large: COVID-19 samples from acute and convalescent phases originated in the United States, Italy and Spain. PBMCs, B-cell-depleted T cells, or T cells provided the cDNA or gDNA that made up the material.

This clone has a single count. Per the original methods: Reference gene primer amplification gave estimated nucleated cell counts. Data came from immunoSEQ multiplex PCR; TCRdb stores just in-frame clones and leaves some out. V and J calls and clone size are those listed in that table; D and trimming were worked out from the DNA. This sample has 150,000 to 200,000 clones; 80% to 90% occur once, and the top ten carry around 9%. Sequencing was performed on peripheral blood. The source of this sequence is a man in his forties or fifties with active or convalescent COVID-19.

DNA of the CDR3: TGCGCCAGCAGCTTGGTGGCACTAGCGGCAGACCAAGAGACCCAGTACTTC. This encodes CASSLVALAADQETQYF. The chain is built from TRBV5-1 and TRBJ2-5; 8 positions agree with TRBD2. V gave up 0 bases and J gave up 0 bases; unmatched junction bases: 7. The CDR3 contains 17 residues. Germline CDR1 reads SGHRS; CDR2 reads YFSETQ. The whole variable domain, filled in from reference TRBV5-1 and TRBJ2-5, reads KAGVTQTPRYLIKTRGQQVTLSCSPISGHRSVSWYQQTPGQGLQFLFEYFSETQRNKGNFPGRFSGRQFSNSRSEMNVSTLELGDSALYLCASSLVALAADQETQYFGPGTRLLVL.